This T cell receptor (beta chain) was identified in a study of control samples from healthy donors and cancer patients (dated by TCRdb to 2020 to 2022). V loses 3 bases of germline sequence and J loses 4 bases, and the interval between the two ends is 12 bases. The CDR3 runs 15 residues from the cysteine to the phenylalanine. Only the CDR3 portion is preserved as DNA: 45 bases, with reading frame beginning at the first base. Libraries came from the immunoSEQ multiplex PCR assay. Held by TCRdb, this immuneACCESS table contains in-frame sequences only and omits some clones. Under half of the omission traces to an unresolved V gene where checked; the cause of the rest is unknown. The sample contains roughly 100,000 clones, roughly 91% of them found a single time. Clones ranked in the top ten supply about 7.8% of the sample. About this clone: This clone's antigen is unknown. No clone much larger than this one lies a single base away; base qualities are absent.

This clonotype originated in a young man in good health. Here the chain combines TRBV23-1 and TRBJ2-2, and possibly TRBD1, on 6 matching bases. TRBV23-1 is known as an ORF, though its function is uncertain. The specimen sequenced was blood. The DNA reads as follows: TGCGCCAGCAGTCAGAGGGGGTCCTGCACCGGGGAGCTGTTTTTT. It is translated as CASSQRGSCTGELFF.